The 24 T cell receptor beta chains in this list originate from one sample, sequenced in a study of post-analysis software for immune sequencing data. Whole-study results and caveats: Relative to controls, patients had about 5 TRBV segments at higher frequency, with TRBV5-6, TRBV5-1 and TRBV20-1 among these.

Prepared libraries of TCR beta cDNA carried unique molecular identifiers. MiXCR was run by TCRdb on the PCR reads, yielding one entry per CDR3 protein. Among 750,000 to 900,000 distinct CDR3 sequences listed, about half were seen once. The antigens these receptors bind are not known. Sequenced: blood. These receptors were taken from a girl under 18 with multiple sclerosis.

In this sample, this clonotype turned up once. V gene TRBV27 combines with J gene TRBJ2-1; D is unclear. The CDR3 is 13 residues long. Germline assignment: CDR1 MNHEY and CDR2 SMNVEV (reference sequence). The V gene lost 5 bases and the J gene lost 9 bases, with 14 bases spanning the gap. The CDR3 coding sequence is TGTGCCAGCAGTATAACTCGTCGGGCTGAGCAGTTCTTC. It encodes CASSITRRAEQFF.

The chain recombines TRBV5-1 with TRBJ2-7; TRBD2 matches 9 bases. The length of the CDR3 is 18 residues. CDR1 and CDR2 from the germline V gene are SGHRS and YFSETQ. Trimming cost V 0 bases and J 4 bases; bases outside gene matches: 14. The CDR3 here is CASSLDVGREGPKYEQYF. As DNA, the CDR3 is TGCGCCAGCAGCTTGGACGTCGGGCGGGAGGGCCCCAAGTACGAGCAGTACTTC.

Comment on this clonotype: At one boundary the junction diverges from the germline segment, which might be a read error. This chain connects TRBV27 to TRBJ1-2; D not resolved. Germline lookup yields CDR1 MNHEY and CDR2 SMNVEV (reference sequence). This CDR3 comprises 14 residues. The CDR3 loop reads CTSSRTALNYGYTF. The CDR3 nucleotides are TGTACCAGCAGCCGCACGGCCCTAAACTATGGCTACACCTTC.

The rearrangement links TRBV20-1 to TRBJ2-3; tentative D call: TRBD2 (5 bases). Trimming pared 3 bases from V and 4 bases from J, leaving 14 bases between. The CDR3 runs 14 residues. CDR1 is DFQATT, CDR2 SNEGSKA, per germline (reference sequence). The DNA of the CDR3 is TGCAGTGCTAGCCCGGGGATGGATTCAGATACGCAGTATTTT. Translated: CSASPGMDSDTQYF.

V usage is TRBV10-3 and J usage is TRBJ2-7; D is possibly TRBD1 (6 bases). Germline-derived CDR1 and CDR2 are ENHRY and SYGVKD. CDR3 length: 13 amino acids. With 0 bases removed from V and 8 bases from J, the gap between germline ends came to 11 bases. CDR3 amino acids: CAISESVGGQQYF. The CDR3 coding sequence is TGTGCCATCAGTGAGTCTGTAGGGGGACAGCAGTACTTC.

This clonotype occurred a few times. In DNA form, the CDR3 reads TGCAGCGTTACAGGGGGAACGTACGATGGCTACACCTTC. This sequence encodes CSVTGGTYDGYTF. The chain uses TRBV29-1 and TRBJ1-2, with 8 bases identical to TRBD1. Germline lookup yields CDR1 SQVTM and CDR2 ANQGSEA. The CDR3 loop spans 13 amino acids. The V gene end was trimmed by 5 bases and the J gene end by 6 bases; junction bases not matched to a gene: 8.

This clonotype was picked up a small number of times. The gene calls are TRBV20-1 and TRBJ2-3; D may be TRBD2 (6 bases). The V end was cut by 3 bases, the J end by 0 bases, with 16 bases between. The length of the CDR3 is 16 residues. The germline V gene encodes CDR1 DFQATT and CDR2 SNEGSKA (reference sequence). CDR3 nucleotides: TGCAGTGCTAGCCTAGAGGGGACTTTTAGCACAGATACGCAGTATTTT. Its translation: CSASLEGTFSTDTQYF.

V is TRBV10-3 and J is TRBJ2-3, with D unclear. The CDR3 contains 15 residues. V was pared by 0 bases and J by 4 bases, with 11 bases between. CDR1 ENHRY and CDR2 SYGVKD come from the germline V gene. The CDR3 is CAISESELGADTQYF. The CDR3 DNA sequence: TGTGCCATCAGTGAGTCCGAGCTTGGGGCAGATACGCAGTATTTT.

The V gene is TRBV20-1, the J gene TRBJ2-1; no reliable D call. This CDR3 has 16 amino acids. Germline V gives CDR1 DFQATT, CDR2 SNEGSKA (reference sequence). Trimming cost V 6 bases and J 2 bases, with 20 bases left between them. This chain's CDR3 is CSAPSLDSPPYNEQFF. Here the CDR3 DNA reads TGCAGTGCGCCCTCCCTAGACTCCCCTCCCTACAATGAGCAGTTCTTC.

This clonotype was detected only a few times. This rearrangement joins TRBV4-2 to TRBJ1-2, with D unresolved. This CDR3 region has 14 residues. Trimming left V 0 bases short and J 2 bases short, with 7 bases between. Germline values: CDR1 LGHNA, CDR2 YNFKEQ. The CDR3 is CASSQDLGNYGYTF. As DNA, the CDR3 is TGTGCCAGCAGCCAAGATTTAGGAAACTATGGCTACACCTTC.

The rearrangement uses TRBV20-1 and TRBJ2-5; D unresolved. Trimming removed 0 bases at V and 11 bases at J, with 13 bases between. CDR3 size: 12 residues. CDR1 and CDR2 from the germline V gene are DFQATT and SNEGSKA (reference sequence). The CDR3 region is CSARDSTAKQYF. The DNA of the CDR3 is TGCAGTGCTAGAGATAGCACAGCTAAGCAGTACTTC.

The rearrangement links TRBV29-1 to TRBJ2-1, with a weak D call TRBD2 (5 bases). The last part of the DNA fits TRBJ2-7 better; the J call may be wrong. This CDR3 region has 23 residues. The germline V gene has CDR1 SQVTM and CDR2 ANQGSEA. The chain's CDR3 is CSTSPISVGRWTPSGFSYNEQYF. As DNA, the CDR3 is TGCAGCACATCCCCTATCTCCGTAGGGCGATGGACCCCTTCGGGGTTCTCCTACAATGAGCAGTACTTC.

Details on this clonotype: The final CDR3 position lacks the conserved phenylalanine or tryptophan, pointing to a likely read error. The chain couples TRBV7-2 to TRBJ1-2; D is unclear. The V end lost 1 base, the J end lost 3 bases, and 6 bases lay between the germline ends. Looked up from germline, CDR1 is SGHTA and CDR2 is FQGNSA. CDR3 length: 13 residues. CDR3 DNA: TGTGCCAGCAGCTTAGGAGGAGACTATGGCTACACCGTC. This translates into CASSLGGDYGYTV.

The rearrangement joins TRBV6-2 or TRBV6-3 to TRBJ1-1; TRBD1 is a possible D gene (5 bases). Trimming removed 5 bases from V and 3 bases from J, with 16 bases in between. The CDR3 covers 15 residues. Per germline, CDR1 MNHEY and CDR2 SVGEGT. This CDR3 is CASSPRRGWDTEAFF. CDR3 DNA: TGTGCCAGCAGTCCACGACGGGGCTGGGACACTGAAGCTTTCTTT.

The chain links TRBV7-9 to TRBJ2-1; 7 bases are shared with TRBD2. The CDR3 covers 17 residues. The ends lost 5 bases at V and 1 base at J; junction bases unmatched: 11. CDR1 and CDR2 (germline): SEHNR, FQNEAQ (reference sequence). The CDR3 region has the DNA TGTGCCAGCAGCCTTGGACTAGGCTTCCCTTCCTACAATGAGCAGTTCTTC. This encodes CASSLGLGFPSYNEQFF.

This clonotype has only a few counts. This chain connects TRBV7-9 to TRBJ2-7; D could derive from TRBD1 or TRBD2 (5 bases each). CDR1 is SEHNR and CDR2 is FQNEAQ in the germline V gene (reference sequence). This CDR3 spans 13 amino acids. V was cut by 5 bases and J by 0 bases, with 8 bases left in between. The CDR3 is CASSVGTSYEQYF. In DNA form, the CDR3 reads TGTGCCAGCAGCGTCGGGACCTCCTACGAGCAGTACTTC.

This chain connects TRBV6-1 to TRBJ2-2; possible D gene TRBD1, 5 bases. CDR1 is MNHNS and CDR2 is SASEGT in the germline V gene. V shed 4 bases and J shed 5 bases, with 11 bases lying between them. The CDR3 extends over 14 amino acids. The CDR3 nucleotides are TGTGCCAGCAGTGGTTACCGACAGACCGGGGAGCTGTTTTTT. Translation: CASSGYRQTGELFF.

The chain couples TRBV11-3 to TRBJ2-6; no reliable D call. The germline V gene has CDR1 SGHNT and CDR2 YENEEA. V gave up 0 bases and J gave up 2 bases, with 2 bases separating them. The CDR3 contains 14 residues. CDR3 nucleotide sequence: TGTGCCAGCAGCTTAGATCCTGGGGCCAACGTCCTGACTTTC. Protein product: CASSLDPGANVLTF.

A few counts support this clonotype. The chain is built from TRBV7-3 and TRBJ2-1; D is possibly TRBD2 (5 bases). The CDR3 loop spans 13 amino acids. The V gene's germline CDR1 is SGHTA and CDR2 FQGTGA. V shed 6 bases and J shed 8 bases, with 14 bases lying between them. The CDR3 coding sequence is TGTGCCAGCAGGAGTCAACTAGTCGATGAGCAGTTCTTC. It specifies CASRSQLVDEQFF.

The CDR3 DNA reads TGCAGCGTTACCATAGTCGAGGAACTGTTTTTT. Protein product: CSVTIVEELFF. The genes are TRBV29-1 and TRBJ1-4; D gene ambiguous. Trimming cost V 5 bases and J 12 bases, with 13 bases left between them. Looked up from germline, CDR1 is SQVTM and CDR2 is ANQGSEA. The CDR3 is made up of 11 amino acids. The full variable domain, in which reference TRBV29-1 and TRBJ1-4 provide the parts outside the CDR3, is SAVISQKPSRDICQRGTSLTIQCQVDSQVTMMFWYRQQPGQSLTLIATANQGSEATYESGFVIDKFPISRPNLTFSTLTVSNMSPEDSSIYLCSVTIVEELFFGSGTQLSVL.

The chain couples TRBV5-1 to TRBJ2-7, with TRBD1 matching over 12 bases. With V trimmed by 2 bases and J by 5 bases, 2 bases remained unmatched. CDR3 length: 14 amino acids. Germline lookup yields CDR1 SGHRS and CDR2 YFSETQ. CDR3 protein: CASSLRDRGHEQYF. DNA for the CDR3: TGCGCCAGCAGCTTAAGGGACAGGGGGCACGAGCAGTACTTC.

The rearrangement uses TRBV20-1 and TRBJ1-2, with a tentative D call TRBD1 (5 bases). The CDR3 has 14 amino acids. From germline, CDR1 is DFQATT and CDR2 SNEGSKA (reference sequence). Trimming stripped 6 bases from V and 4 bases from J, with 18 bases between. Here the CDR3 reads CSAERGRGGYGYTF. CDR3 bases: TGCAGTGCAGAGCGCGGGAGGGGTGGCTATGGCTACACCTTC.

This chain joins TRBV7-2 and TRBJ2-1; no firm D call. This CDR3 comprises 14 residues. CDR1 and CDR2 from the germline V gene are SGHTA and FQGNSA. Trimming removed 4 bases at V and 6 bases at J, with 13 bases between. As DNA, the CDR3 is TGTGCCAGCAGCTCTCAGCCCGATGGCAATGAGCAGTTCTTC. This gives the protein CASSSQPDGNEQFF. Full variable domain (rest looked up from reference TRBV7-2 and TRBJ2-1): GAGVSQSPSNKVTEKGKDVELRCDPISGHTALYWYRQSLGQGLEFLIYFQGNSAPDKSGLPSDRFSAERTGGSVSTLTIQRTQQEDSAVYLCASSSQPDGNEQFFGPGTRLTVL.

The chain recombines TRBV20-1 with TRBJ1-1; TRBD1 might be the D (5 bases). This CDR3 has 14 amino acids. CDR1 DFQATT and CDR2 SNEGSKA come from the germline V gene (reference sequence). Trimming took off 5 bases at V and 0 bases at J, with 13 bases between the two ends. The CDR3 reads CSAAQPGVNTEAFF. CDR3 DNA sequence: TGCAGTGCTGCCCAACCGGGGGTGAACACTGAAGCTTTCTTT.